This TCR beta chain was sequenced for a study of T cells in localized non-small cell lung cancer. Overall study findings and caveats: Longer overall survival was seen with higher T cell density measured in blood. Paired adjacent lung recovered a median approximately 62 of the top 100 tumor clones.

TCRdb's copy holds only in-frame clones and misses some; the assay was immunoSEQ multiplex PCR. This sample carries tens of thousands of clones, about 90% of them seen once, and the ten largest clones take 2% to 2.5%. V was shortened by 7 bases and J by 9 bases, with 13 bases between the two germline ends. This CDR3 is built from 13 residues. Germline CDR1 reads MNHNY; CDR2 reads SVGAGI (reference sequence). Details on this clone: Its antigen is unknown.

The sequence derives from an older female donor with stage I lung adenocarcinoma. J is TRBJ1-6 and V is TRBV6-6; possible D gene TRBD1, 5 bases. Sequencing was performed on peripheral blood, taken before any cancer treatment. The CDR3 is CASNVAGPSPLHF. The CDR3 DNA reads TGTGCCAGCAATGTGGCAGGGCCTTCACCCCTCCACTTT.